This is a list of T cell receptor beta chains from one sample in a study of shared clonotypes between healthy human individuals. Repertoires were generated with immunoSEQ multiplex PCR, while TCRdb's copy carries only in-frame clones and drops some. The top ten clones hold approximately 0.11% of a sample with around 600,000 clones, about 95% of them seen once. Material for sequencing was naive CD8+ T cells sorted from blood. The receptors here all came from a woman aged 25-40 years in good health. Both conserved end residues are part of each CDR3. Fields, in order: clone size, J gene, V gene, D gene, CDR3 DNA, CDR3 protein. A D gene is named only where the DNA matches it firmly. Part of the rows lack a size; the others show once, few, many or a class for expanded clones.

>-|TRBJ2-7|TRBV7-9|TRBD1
TGTGCCAGCAGCTTAAAGGGGGCCCACGAGCAGTACTTC
CASSLKGAHEQYF
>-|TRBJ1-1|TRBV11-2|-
TGTGCCAGCAGCTTAAGGACAACCAGATGGAACACTGAAGCTTTCTTT
CASSLRTTRWNTEAFF
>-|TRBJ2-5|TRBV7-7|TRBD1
TGTGCCAGCAGCTTAACAGGGGGCATGGAAGAGACCCAGTACTTC
CASSLTGGMEETQYF
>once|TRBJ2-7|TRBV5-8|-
TGTGCCAGCAGCTTTGGTCAGGCGCTCTACGAGCAGTACTTC
CASSFGQALYEQYF
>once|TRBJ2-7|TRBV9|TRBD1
TGTGCCAGCAGCCAACACACAGGGGCCGAGCAGTACTTC
CASSQHTGAEQYF
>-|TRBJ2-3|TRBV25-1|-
TGTGCCAGCAGTGCCAGGACAGTAACAGATACGCAGTATTTT
CASSARTVTDTQYF
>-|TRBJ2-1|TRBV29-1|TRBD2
TGCAGCGTCGGACTAGTTTTCAATGAGCAGTTCTTC
CSVGLVFNEQFF
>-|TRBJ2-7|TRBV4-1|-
TGCGCCAGCAGCCCAGAAGGGGGGGGTAGTTACGAGCAGTACTTC
CASSPEGGGSYEQYF
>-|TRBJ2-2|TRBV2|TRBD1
TGTGCCAGCACTTGGGACAGCGGAGGCGGGGAGCTGTTTTTT
CASTWDSGGGELFF
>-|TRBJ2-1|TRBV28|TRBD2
TGTGCCAGCAGTTTATCTACAGGACTAGGTTGGGGTGAGCAGTTCTTC
CASSLSTGLGWGEQFF
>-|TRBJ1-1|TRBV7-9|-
TGTGCCAGCAGCTTACCGGGACATCTCCAAGGTGAAGCTTTCTTT
CASSLPGHLQGEAFF
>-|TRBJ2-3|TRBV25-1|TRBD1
TGTGCCAGCAGTGGGCCCGGGACAGGGGGCACAGATACGCAGTATTTT
CASSGPGTGGTDTQYF
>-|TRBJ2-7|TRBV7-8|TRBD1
TGTGCCAGCAGCTTAGGACAGGGCCGACACTACGAGCAGTACTTC
CASSLGQGRHYEQYF
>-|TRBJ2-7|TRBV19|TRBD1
TGTGCCAGTAGTATTATATCGGCAGGGGGCTTCCACGAGCAGTACTTC
CASSIISAGGFHEQYF
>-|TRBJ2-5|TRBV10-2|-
TGCGCCAGCAGTGACAGGGTGTGGGAGACCCAGTACTTC
CASSDRVWETQYF
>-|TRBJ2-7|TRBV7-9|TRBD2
TGTGCCAGCAGTGGGGGACTAGTGAACGAGCAGTACTTC
CASSGGLVNEQYF
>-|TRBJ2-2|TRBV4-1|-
TGCGCCAGCAGCCAAGTCGAACAGAACGCCGGGGAGCTGTTTTTT
CASSQVEQNAGELFF
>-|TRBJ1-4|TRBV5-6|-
TGTGCCAGCAGCCTAGCGGGTGAAAAACTGTTTTTT
CASSLAGEKLFF
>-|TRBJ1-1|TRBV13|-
TGTGCCAGCAGCCGCCAGGGTACTGAAGCTTTCTTT
CASSRQGTEAFF
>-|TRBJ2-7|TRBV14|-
TGTGCCAGCAGCCGGAAGGTATTGGGGGGCGAGCAGTACTTC
CASSRKVLGGEQYF
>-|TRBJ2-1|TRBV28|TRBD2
TGTGCCAGCAGTCATCGGCTAGCGGGAAGGGATGAGCAGTTCTTC
CASSHRLAGRDEQFF
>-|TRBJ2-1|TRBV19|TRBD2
TGTGCCAGTAGTATAGGCGGACTAGCGGGAGCCGGTGAGCAGTTCTTC
CASSIGGLAGAGEQFF
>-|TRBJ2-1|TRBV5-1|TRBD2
TGCGCCAGCAGCTCTGCGGGAGAATACAATGAGCAGTTCTTC
CASSSAGEYNEQFF
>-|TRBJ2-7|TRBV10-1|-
TGCGCCAGCAGTGAAGGGGGCGAGCAGTACTTC
CASSEGGEQYF
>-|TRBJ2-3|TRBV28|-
TGTGCCAGCAGTTCCCCCAGCGAGACTAGCACAGATACGCAGTATTTT
CASSSPSETSTDTQYF
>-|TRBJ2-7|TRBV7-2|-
TGTGCCAGCAGCCCATTAGCGCGGTCCTACGAGCAGTACTTC
CASSPLARSYEQYF
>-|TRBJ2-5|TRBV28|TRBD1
TGTGCCAGCCGCGACAGGGGGGCAGAGACCCAGTACTTC
CASRDRGAETQYF
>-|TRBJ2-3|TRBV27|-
TGTGCCAGCAGCTTCATAGCTGCGCCTAGCACAGATACGCAGTATTTT
CASSFIAAPSTDTQYF
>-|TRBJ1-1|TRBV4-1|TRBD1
TGCGCCAGCAGCCAAGAACTTGGCAGGGGGCCAACCATGAACACTGAAGCTTTCTTT
CASSQELGRGPTMNTEAFF
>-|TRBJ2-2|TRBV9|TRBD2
TGTGCCAGCATCCCGGGACCGGGACTAGCGTCGTTCGCGAACACCGGGGAGCTGTTTTTT
CASIPGPGLASFANTGELFF
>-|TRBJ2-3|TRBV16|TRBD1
TGTGCCAGCAGCCTTGGGACAGCAAGCACAGATACGCAGTATTTT
CASSLGTASTDTQYF
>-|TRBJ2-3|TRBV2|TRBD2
TGTGCCAGCAGTGAAGCCCCCGGACTAGCGGGAGGAACAGATACGCAGTATTTT
CASSEAPGLAGGTDTQYF
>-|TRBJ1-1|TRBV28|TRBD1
TGTGCCAGCAGCCAGACAGGGAGCACTGAAGCTTTCTTT
CASSQTGSTEAFF
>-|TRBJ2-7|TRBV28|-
TGTGCCAGCAGTCTGGACGGATTCTCCTACGAGCAGTACTTC
CASSLDGFSYEQYF
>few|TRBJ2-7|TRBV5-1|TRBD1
TGCGCCAGCAGTCCCGACAGGGGCACGGACGAGCAGTACTTC
CASSPDRGTDEQYF
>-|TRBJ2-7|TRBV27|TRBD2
TGTGCCAGCAGTTTAGTAGCGGGAGTAAACGAGCAGTATTTC
CASSLVAGVNEQYF
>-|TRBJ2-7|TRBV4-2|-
TGTGCCAGCAGCCAAGGGGGAGACGAGCAGTACTTC
CASSQGGDEQYF
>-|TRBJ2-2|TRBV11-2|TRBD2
TGTGCCAGCAGCTTAGACCCCTGGCGGGAGGGCGCCGGGGAGCTGTTTTTT
CASSLDPWREGAGELFF
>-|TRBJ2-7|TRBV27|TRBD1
TGTGCCAGCAGTTTATCTCCCGGGACAGCGATCCACGAGCAGTACTTC
CASSLSPGTAIHEQYF
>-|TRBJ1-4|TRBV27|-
TGTGCCAGCAGTTCGGGGTATAATGAAAAACTGTTTTTT
CASSSGYNEKLFF
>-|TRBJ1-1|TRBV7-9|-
TGTGCCAGCAGCCTCGGTGTCACTGAAGCTTTCTTT
CASSLGVTEAFF
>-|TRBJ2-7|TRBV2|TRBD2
TGTGCCAGCAGGGGTCAGACTAGCGGAGGGGTCTACGAGCAGTACTTC
CASRGQTSGGVYEQYF
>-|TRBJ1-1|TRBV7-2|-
TGTGCCAGCAGCTTGATCCCTTGGGGGGGTCCTGAAGCTTTCTTT
CASSLIPWGGPEAFF
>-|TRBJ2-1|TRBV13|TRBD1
TGTGCCAGCAGCCACCAACTCGGGACAGTCTCATACAATGAGCAGTTCTTC
CASSHQLGTVSYNEQFF
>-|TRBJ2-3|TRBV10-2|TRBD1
TGCGCCAGCAGCCCTGGACAGGGTACAGATACGCAGTATTTT
CASSPGQGTDTQYF
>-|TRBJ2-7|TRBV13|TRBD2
TGTGCCAGCAGCTTAGCCCCGATACTAGCGGGAGGGGGGGAGCAGTACTTC
CASSLAPILAGGGEQYF